Presented here are 19 T cell receptor beta chains from one specimen sequenced in a study of cytomegalovirus exposure and HLA in healthy donors. The study ran its PCR with 60 Vbeta and 13 Jbeta primers. Sequencing was performed with immunoSEQ multiplex PCR; in TCRdb, only in-frame clones are kept and a portion is missing. Of about 170,000 clones listed, about 79% are singletons. Sequencing input: PBMCs. These receptor sequences come from a woman aged 45-59 years in good health and CMV-seronegative.

The rearrangement uses TRBV10-3 and TRBJ2-7; weak D call: TRBD2 (6 bases). The CDR3 sequence is 12 residues long. Germline V gene data show CDR1 as ENHRY and CDR2 as SYGVKD. Trimming left V 5 bases short and J 5 bases short, with 10 bases between. This CDR3 is CAISQLANEQYF. CDR3 coding DNA: TGTGCCATCAGTCAACTAGCTAACGAGCAGTACTTC.

V and J are TRBV7-2 and TRBJ2-7, with 8 bases that match TRBD1. Germline values: CDR1 SGHTA, CDR2 FQGNSA. CDR3 size: 14 residues. Trimming cost V 5 bases and J 3 bases; bases outside gene matches: 6. CDR3: CASSLPGTGYEQYF. The CDR3 DNA reads as TGTGCCAGCAGCCTGCCCGGGACAGGCTACGAGCAGTACTTC.

The chain recombines TRBV7-8 with TRBJ2-2; 7 positions agree with TRBD2. J gave up 4 bases and V 1 base, and 6 bases lay outside the gene matches. Per the germline V gene, CDR1 is SGHVS and CDR2 is FQNEAQ. The CDR3 totals 16 residues. The CDR3 nucleotides are TGTGCCAGCAGCTTAGTGTGGGGGGGTGGCACCGGGGAGCTGTTTTTT. The encoded protein is CASSLVWGGGTGELFF.

The rearrangement joins TRBV30 to TRBJ1-2, with no clear D. The CDR3 is 11 amino acids. V was clipped by 4 bases and J by 0 bases, with 3 bases between them. Germline assignment: CDR1 GTSNPN and CDR2 SVGIG (reference sequence). For the CDR3, the DNA is TGTGCCTGGACCGCTAACTATGGCTACACCTTC. Translated: CAWTANYGYTF.

CDR3 in DNA: TGTGCCAGCTCAATGTCGGGACAGGCGACTGAAGCTTTCTTT. Translation gives CASSMSGQATEAFF. The rearrangement uses TRBV18 and TRBJ1-1, with 8 bases matching TRBD1. The CDR3 has 14 residues. Germline V gene lookup returns CDR1 KGHSH and CDR2 LQKENI. J was trimmed by 5 bases and V by 5 bases; bases with no gene match: 7.

The chain uses TRBV9 and TRBJ2-6; no clear D. The CDR3 spans 14 residues. V was pared by 0 bases and J by 2 bases, with 3 bases between. Germline V gene sequence: CDR1 SGDLS, CDR2 YYNGEE. The CDR3 is CASSVAAGANVLTF. DNA of the CDR3: TGTGCCAGCAGCGTAGCTGCTGGGGCCAACGTCCTGACTTTC.

V gene TRBV5-4 combines with J gene TRBJ2-3; the D gene is possibly TRBD2 (6 bases). Deletions cut 5 bases from V and 0 bases from J, with 13 bases between. The CDR3 contains 15 residues. Germline V lookup: CDR1 SGHNT, CDR2 YYREEE (reference sequence). The CDR3 reads CASSRDFTSTDTQYF. CDR3 coding DNA: TGTGCCAGCAGTCGGGACTTCACTAGCACAGATACGCAGTATTTT. Together with reference TRBV5-4 and TRBJ2-3, the CDR3 gives the full variable domain: ETGVTQSPTHLIKTRGQQVTLRCSSQSGHNTVSWYQQALGQGPQFIFQYYREEENGRGNFPPRFSGLQFPNYSSELNVNALELDDSALYLCASSRDFTSTDTQYFGPGTRLTVL.

This clone was recorded only once. Other DNA sequences of this sample code for an identical CDR3. The chain links TRBV2 to TRBJ1-1; D gene uncertain. This CDR3 is 13 amino acids long. Deletions cut 4 bases from V and 0 bases from J, with 6 bases between. From germline, CDR1 is SNHLY and CDR2 FYNNEI. Here the CDR3 DNA reads TGTGCCAGCAGTGGCCAGGTGAACACTGAAGCTTTCTTT. Translation: CASSGQVNTEAFF.

This clone was recorded a few times. The rearrangement links TRBV28 to TRBJ2-7, with 9 bases lining up with TRBD1. CDR1 is MDHEN and CDR2 is SYDVKM in the germline V gene. The ends lost 6 bases at V and 6 bases at J; junction bases unmatched: 12. The CDR3 runs to 15 residues. CDR3 nucleotides: TGTGCCAGCAGACCAACCAACACAGGGGGCGGCGAGCAGTACTTC. The encoded protein is CASRPTNTGGGEQYF.

The chain couples TRBV9 to TRBJ2-3, with 8 bases lining up with TRBD2. The CDR3 has 16 residues. Trimming removed 0 bases from V and 0 bases from J; junction bases left unmatched: 3. Germline CDR1 SGDLS, CDR2 YYNGEE. CDR3 loop: CASSVGSGASTDTQYF. The DNA of the CDR3 is TGTGCCAGCAGCGTAGGTAGCGGGGCTAGCACAGATACGCAGTATTTT.

In this sample, this clone turned up a few times. V is TRBV6-6 and J is TRBJ1-6; D not certain. CDR1 and CDR2 (germline): MNHNY, SVGAGI (reference sequence). Trimming cost V 2 bases and J 10 bases, with 15 bases left between them. This CDR3 has 15 residues. DNA of the CDR3: TGTGCCAGCAGTTACGAAGGGAGGGATCGGTCACCCCTCCACTTT. Amino acids: CASSYEGRDRSPLHF.

The rearrangement uses TRBV19 and TRBJ2-7, with 8 positions matching TRBD2. Unmatched junction bases numbered 6, after V lost 6 bases and J lost 2 bases. This CDR3 is built from 14 residues. The V gene's germline CDR1 is LNHDA and CDR2 SQIVND (reference sequence). CDR3 bases: TGTGCCAGTAGCCCCGGGGGGGCCCCCTACGAGCAGTACTTC. Translation: CASSPGGAPYEQYF.

This clone was counted a few times. CDR3 sequence: CASSQGTGGEQFF. The CDR3 coding sequence is TGCGCCAGCAGCCAAGGCACAGGGGGTGAGCAGTTCTTC. The V and J genes are TRBV4-1 and TRBJ2-1, with 8 nucleotides matching TRBD1. The V gene's germline CDR1 is MGHRA and CDR2 YSYEKL. The CDR3 covers 13 residues. J was trimmed by 9 bases and V by 1 base; bases with no gene match: 2.

The V and J genes are TRBV5-8 and TRBJ2-5; TRBD1 is a possible D gene (5 bases). Germline-derived CDR1 and CDR2 are SGHTS and YDEGEE. Trimming removed 0 bases from V and 0 bases from J, with 12 bases in between. The CDR3 has 16 amino acids. CDR3 residues: CASSLGATAYQETQYF. DNA for the CDR3: TGTGCCAGCAGCTTGGGAGCGACAGCGTACCAAGAGACCCAGTACTTC. The complete variable domain, with remaining parts taken from reference TRBV5-8 and TRBJ2-5, reads EAGVTQSPTHLIKTRGQQATLRCSPISGHTSVYWYQQALGLGLQFLLWYDEGEERNRGNFPPRFSGRQFPNYSSELNVNALELEDSALYLCASSLGATAYQETQYFGPGTRLLVL.

The rearrangement joins TRBV27 to TRBJ1-1; no definite D call. CDR3 length equals 13 residues. Germline CDR1 MNHEY, CDR2 SMNVEV (reference sequence). Between the trimmed V and J ends, which lost 5 bases and 4 bases, there was a span of 11 bases. CDR3: CASSREEGTEAFF. CDR3 nucleotide sequence: TGTGCCAGCAGTAGGGAGGAGGGCACTGAAGCTTTCTTT.

This clone was detected a few times. The chain employs TRBV5-4 and TRBJ2-7, with D possibly TRBD1 on 5 matching bases. V was pared by 0 bases and J by 5 bases, with 15 bases between. In germline, CDR1 is SGHNT, CDR2 YYREEE (reference sequence). The CDR3 has 15 residues. The CDR3 protein is CASSLGGASTDEQYF. CDR3 nucleotide sequence: TGTGCCAGCAGCTTGGGGGGCGCGTCTACGGACGAGCAGTACTTC.

CDR3 loop: CASGPGQGANEQYF. The CDR3 region has the DNA TGCGCCAGCGGTCCGGGACAGGGGGCAAACGAGCAGTACTTC. This chain links TRBV5-1 with TRBJ2-7; 12 positions match TRBD1. This CDR3 is 14 amino acids long. Looked up from germline, CDR1 is SGHRS and CDR2 is YFSETQ. J lost 5 bases, V lost 7 bases, and 7 bases had no gene match.

The J gene is TRBJ1-2, the V gene TRBV4-3; TRBD1 is a possible D gene (5 bases). This CDR3 has 16 amino acids. Germline lookup yields CDR1 LGHNA and CDR2 YSLEER. V lost 0 bases and J 6 bases, leaving 17 bases between the germline ends. CDR3 amino acids: CASSQDRIQGWNGYTF. The CDR3 nucleotides read TGCGCCAGCAGCCAAGATAGGATCCAGGGATGGAATGGCTACACCTTC.

The V and J genes are TRBV28 and TRBJ2-5; a weak D match, TRBD2 (6 bases). The CDR3 runs 12 residues. CDR1 MDHEN and CDR2 SYDVKM come from the germline V gene. Trimming cost V 7 bases and J 11 bases, with 17 bases left between them. The CDR3 nucleotides are TGTGCCAGCACCTCGCCTCCGGGGGAGCAGTACTTC. Translated, it gives CASTSPPGEQYF.